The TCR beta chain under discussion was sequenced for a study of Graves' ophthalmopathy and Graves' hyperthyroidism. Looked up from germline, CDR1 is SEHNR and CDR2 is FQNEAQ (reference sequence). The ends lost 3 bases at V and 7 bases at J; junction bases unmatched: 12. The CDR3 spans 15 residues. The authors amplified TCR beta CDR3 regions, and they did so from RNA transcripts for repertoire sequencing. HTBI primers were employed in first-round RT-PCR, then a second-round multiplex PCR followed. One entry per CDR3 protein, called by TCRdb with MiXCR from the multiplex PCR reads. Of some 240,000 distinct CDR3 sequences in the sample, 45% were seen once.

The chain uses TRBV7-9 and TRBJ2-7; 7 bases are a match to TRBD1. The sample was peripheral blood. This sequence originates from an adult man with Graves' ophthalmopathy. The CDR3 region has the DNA TGTGCCAGCAGCTTGAAGGGGGCAGGGTACCAAGAGCAGTACTTC. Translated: CASSLKGAGYQEQYF. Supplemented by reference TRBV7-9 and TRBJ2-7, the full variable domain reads DTGVSQNPRHKITKRGQNVTFRCDPISEHNRLYWYRQTLGQGPEFLTYFQNEAQLEKSRLLSDRFSAERPKGSFSTLEIQRTEQGDSAMYLCASSLKGAGYQEQYFGPGTRLTVT.